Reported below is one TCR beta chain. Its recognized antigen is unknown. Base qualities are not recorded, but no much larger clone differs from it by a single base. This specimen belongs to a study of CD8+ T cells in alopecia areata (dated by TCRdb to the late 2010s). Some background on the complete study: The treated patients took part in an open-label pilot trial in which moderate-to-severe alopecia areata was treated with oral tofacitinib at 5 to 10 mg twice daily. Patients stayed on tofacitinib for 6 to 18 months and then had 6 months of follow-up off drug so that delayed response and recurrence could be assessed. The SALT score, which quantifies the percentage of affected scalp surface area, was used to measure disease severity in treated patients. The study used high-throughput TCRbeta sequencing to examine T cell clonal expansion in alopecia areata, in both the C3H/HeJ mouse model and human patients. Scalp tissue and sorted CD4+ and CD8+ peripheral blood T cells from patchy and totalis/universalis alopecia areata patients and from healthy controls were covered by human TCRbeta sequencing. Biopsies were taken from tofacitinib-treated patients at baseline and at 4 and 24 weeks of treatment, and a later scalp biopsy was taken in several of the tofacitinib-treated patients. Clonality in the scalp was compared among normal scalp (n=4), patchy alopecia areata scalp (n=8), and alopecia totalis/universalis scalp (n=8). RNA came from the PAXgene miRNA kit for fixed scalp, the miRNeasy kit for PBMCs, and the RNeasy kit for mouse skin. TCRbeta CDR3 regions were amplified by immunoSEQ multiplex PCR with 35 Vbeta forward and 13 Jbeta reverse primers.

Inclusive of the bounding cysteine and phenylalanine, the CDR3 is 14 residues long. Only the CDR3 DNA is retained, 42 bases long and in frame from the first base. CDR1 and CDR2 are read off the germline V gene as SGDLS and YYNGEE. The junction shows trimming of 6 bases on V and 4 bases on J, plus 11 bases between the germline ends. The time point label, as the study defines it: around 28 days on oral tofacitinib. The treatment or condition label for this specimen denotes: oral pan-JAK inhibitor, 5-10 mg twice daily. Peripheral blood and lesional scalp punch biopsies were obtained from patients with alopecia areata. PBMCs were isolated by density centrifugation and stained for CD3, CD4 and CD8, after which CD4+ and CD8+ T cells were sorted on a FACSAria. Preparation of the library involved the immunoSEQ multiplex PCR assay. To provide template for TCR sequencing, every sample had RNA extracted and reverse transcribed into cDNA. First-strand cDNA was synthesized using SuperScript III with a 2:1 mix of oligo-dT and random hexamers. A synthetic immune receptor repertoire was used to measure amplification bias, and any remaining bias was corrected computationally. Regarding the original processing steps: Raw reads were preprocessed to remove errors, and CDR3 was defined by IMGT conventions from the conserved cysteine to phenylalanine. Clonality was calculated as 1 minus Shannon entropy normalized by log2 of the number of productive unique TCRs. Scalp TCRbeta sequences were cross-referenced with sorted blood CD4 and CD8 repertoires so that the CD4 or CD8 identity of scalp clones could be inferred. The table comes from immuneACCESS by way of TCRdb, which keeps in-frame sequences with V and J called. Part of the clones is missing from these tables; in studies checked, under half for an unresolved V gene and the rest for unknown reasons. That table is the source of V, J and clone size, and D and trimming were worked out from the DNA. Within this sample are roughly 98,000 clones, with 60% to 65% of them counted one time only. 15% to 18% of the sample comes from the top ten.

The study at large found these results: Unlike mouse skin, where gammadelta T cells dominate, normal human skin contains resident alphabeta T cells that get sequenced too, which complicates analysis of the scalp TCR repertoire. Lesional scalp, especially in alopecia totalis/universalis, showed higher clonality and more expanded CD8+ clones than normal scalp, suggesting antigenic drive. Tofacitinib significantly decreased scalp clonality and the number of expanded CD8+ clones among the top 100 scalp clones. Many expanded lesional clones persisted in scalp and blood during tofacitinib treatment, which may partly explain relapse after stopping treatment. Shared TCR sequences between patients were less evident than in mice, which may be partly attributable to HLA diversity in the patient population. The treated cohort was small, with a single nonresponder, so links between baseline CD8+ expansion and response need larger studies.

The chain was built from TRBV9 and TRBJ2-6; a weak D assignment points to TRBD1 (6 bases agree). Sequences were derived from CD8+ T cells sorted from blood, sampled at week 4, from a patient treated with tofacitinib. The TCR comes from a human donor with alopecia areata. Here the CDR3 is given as CASTAGVGANVLTF. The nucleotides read TGTGCCAGCACCGCAGGGGTAGGGGCCAACGTCCTGACTTTC.